This entry lists 27 T cell receptor beta chains sequenced from one sample in a study of T cell responses to AZD1222 COVID-19 vaccine. The assay was immunoSEQ multiplex PCR, and TCRdb's table has in-frame clones only and misses some. The table includes about 150,000 clones, 90% to 95% detected once. This sample comprised peripheral blood, obtained 28 days after the second AZD1222 dose. All receptors derive from an adult who received the AZD1222 COVID-19 vaccine.

The CDR3 DNA is TGTGCCAGCAGCTTAGGGGGCGCGCCTGAAGCTTTCTTT. Amino acids: CASSLGGAPEAFF. The chain carries TRBV7-9 and TRBJ1-1, with a tentative D call TRBD1 (5 bases). The CDR3 loop spans 13 amino acids. The germline CDR1 and CDR2 sequences are SEHNR and FQNEAQ (reference sequence). V lost 1 base, J lost 6 bases, and 9 bases lay in between.

The chain combines TRBV9 with TRBJ2-6; tentative D call: TRBD1 (6 bases). Trimming pared 4 bases from V and 2 bases from J, leaving 13 bases between. Germline CDR1 and CDR2: SGDLS and YYNGEE. There are 16 residues in the CDR3. The CDR3 DNA is TGTGCCAGCAGCCCAGGGGTGGTCGCTGGGGCCAACGTCCTGACTTTC. It encodes CASSPGVVAGANVLTF.

The CDR3 sequence: CASSLMDSSKTEAFF. The CDR3 nucleotides are TGTGCCAGCAGTTTGATGGACAGTTCGAAGACTGAAGCTTTCTTT. The chain has TRBV6-5 and TRBJ1-1; D is possibly TRBD1 (6 bases). Germline CDR1 is MNHEY and CDR2 is SVGAGI. The CDR3 runs 15 residues. Trimming removed 4 bases from V and 5 bases from J, with 17 bases in between.

The chain combines TRBV5-1 with TRBJ2-3; TRBD2 agrees at 11 bases. The V segment lost 4 bases and the J segment 3 bases; nucleotides outside the gene matches: 4. From germline, CDR1 is SGHRS and CDR2 YFSETQ. The CDR3 has 15 amino acids. In nucleotides, the CDR3 is TGCGCCAGCAGCCCCCTAGCGGGAGGAACAGATACGCAGTATTTT. Protein: CASSPLAGGTDTQYF.

The chain employs TRBV11-3 and TRBJ1-1; no clear D. The ends were cut back, 1 base at V and 3 bases at J, with 6 bases in the middle. CDR1 is SGHNT, CDR2 YENEEA, per germline. This CDR3 is 13 amino acids long. For the CDR3, the DNA is TGTGCCAGCAGCTTAGTTGGAGACACTGAAGCTTTCTTT. It encodes CASSLVGDTEAFF.

V is TRBV5-4 and J is TRBJ2-7, with 10 bases matching TRBD1. This CDR3 region has 18 residues. Germline loops: CDR1 SGHNT, CDR2 YYREEE (reference sequence). V dropped 4 bases and J dropped 3; count of bases not matched to a gene: 16. This chain's CDR3 is CASSRPGQGTLGLYEQYF. CDR3 DNA sequence: TGTGCCAGCAGCCGGCCGGGACAGGGGACCCTTGGTCTCTACGAGCAGTACTTC.

The chain joins TRBV24-1 to TRBJ1-5, with a tentative D call TRBD1 (6 bases). V was shortened by 7 bases and J by 5 bases, with 11 bases between the two germline ends. Germline V gene data show CDR1 as KGHDR and CDR2 as SFDVKD. The CDR3 covers 13 residues. Written as DNA, the CDR3 is TGTGCCACCAGCCGAGGGGGTGATCAGCCCCAGCATTTT. Translation gives CATSRGGDQPQHF.

CDR3 DNA sequence: TGTGCCAGCAGTGAAGCGGTCCTCGTAGTTAGGGACGCCGGGAGTGGTTCACCCCTCCACTTT. Residues: CASSEAVLVVRDAGSGSPLHF. The J gene is TRBJ1-6, the V gene TRBV6-1; perhaps TRBD1 as D (5 bases). The CDR3 has 21 amino acids. The germline V gene has CDR1 MNHNS and CDR2 SASEGT. Trimming took 0 bases from V and 9 from J, leaving 30 bases between them.

The rearrangement links TRBV20-1 to TRBJ2-5; possibly TRBD1 or TRBD2 for D (5 bases each). Germline CDR1 is DFQATT and CDR2 is SNEGSKA (reference sequence). The CDR3 extends over 15 amino acids. V lost 3 bases and J 1 base, leaving 15 bases between the germline ends. The CDR3 DNA is TGCAGTGCTAGTCGAGAGCCGGGACGCCAAGAGACCCAGTACTTC. It codes for CSASREPGRQETQYF.

The genes are TRBV19 and TRBJ2-3; TRBD1 agrees at 7 bases. Looked up from germline, CDR1 is LNHDA and CDR2 is SQIVND (reference sequence). Germline trimming cut 5 bases from V and 2 bases from J; bases unmatched to any gene: 4. CDR3 length: 14 residues. The CDR3 spells CASSLGQNTDTQYF. CDR3 bases: TGTGCCAGTAGTCTGGGACAGAACACAGATACGCAGTATTTT.

The V and J genes are TRBV2 and TRBJ1-4; D ambiguous. CDR3 length equals 15 residues. V was shortened by 4 bases and J by 5 bases, with 14 bases between the two germline ends. Per the germline V gene, CDR1 is SNHLY and CDR2 is FYNNEI. The CDR3 region is CASSGVGRLNEKLFF. The CDR3 DNA follows: TGTGCCAGCAGTGGAGTAGGACGGCTAAATGAAAAACTGTTTTTT.

J is TRBJ2-7 and V is TRBV6-5; a weak D match, TRBD2 (5 bases). The V gene's germline CDR1 is MNHEY and CDR2 SVGAGI. The ends were cut back, 6 bases at V and 7 bases at J, with 19 bases in the middle. The CDR3 covers 14 residues. The chain's CDR3 is CASRPHITTGEQYF. The CDR3 coding sequence is TGTGCCAGCAGGCCACACATTACGACGGGGGAGCAGTACTTC.

The chain carries TRBV18 and TRBJ2-1, with 8 positions matching TRBD2. The V gene's germline CDR1 is KGHSH and CDR2 LQKENI. The V gene end was trimmed by 3 bases and the J gene end by 7 bases; junction bases not matched to a gene: 11. This CDR3 is 16 amino acids long. CDR3 in amino acids: CASSPWTSSYGNEQFF. CDR3 sequence (DNA): TGTGCCAGCTCACCTTGGACTAGCTCTTATGGGAATGAGCAGTTCTTC.

With respect to this clone: Germline is not matched at one junction end, which may reflect a read error. The V gene is TRBV18, the J gene TRBJ1-2; 7 nucleotides line up with TRBD1. This CDR3 has 13 amino acids. Per germline, CDR1 KGHSH and CDR2 LQKENI. The CDR3 region has the DNA TGTGCCAGCTCACTAGGAACAGGGGCCGGGATCGCCTTC. Amino acid sequence: CASSLGTGAGIAF.

The chain has TRBV30 and TRBJ1-1, with TRBD1 as a possible D gene (6 bases). Per germline, CDR1 GTSNPN and CDR2 SVGIG (reference sequence). The ends were cut back, 3 bases at V and 0 bases at J, with 11 bases in the middle. This CDR3 contains 14 residues. The CDR3 DNA reads TGTGCCTGGAGCCAAGGACAGTTGAACACTGAAGCTTTCTTT. Translated: CAWSQGQLNTEAFF.

V and J are TRBV27 and TRBJ1-6; tentatively, D is TRBD1 (5 bases). The CDR3 has 15 residues. Trimming removed 8 bases at V and 0 bases at J, with 11 bases between. In germline, CDR1 is MNHEY, CDR2 SMNVEV (reference sequence). In nucleotides, the CDR3 is TGTGCCAGCGCGGACGGACACTCCTATAATTCACCCCTCCACTTT. It codes for CASADGHSYNSPLHF.

The V gene is TRBV18, the J gene TRBJ2-3; TRBD2 aligns across 10 bases. CDR3 length: 15 residues. Germline lookup yields CDR1 KGHSH and CDR2 LQKENI. V lost 4 bases to trimming and J lost 4 bases; unmatched junction nucleotides: 5. The CDR3 protein is CASSRSGGEADTQYF. As DNA, the CDR3 is TGTGCCAGCTCACGGAGCGGGGGGGAGGCAGATACGCAGTATTTT.

The gene calls are TRBV5-6 and TRBJ1-2; D is unclear. Germline loops: CDR1 SGHDT, CDR2 YYEEEE. V shed 3 bases and J shed 4 bases, with 10 bases lying between them. The CDR3 is made up of 13 amino acids. The DNA for the CDR3 is TGTGCCAGCAGCTATCGGATATCCTATGGCTACACCTTC. It is translated as CASSYRISYGYTF. The full variable domain, rest sourced from reference TRBV5-6 and TRBJ1-2, is DAGVTQSPTHLIKTRGQQVTLRCSPKSGHDTVSWYQQALGQGPQFIFQYYEEEERQRGNFPDRFSGHQFPNYSSELNVNALLLGDSALYLCASSYRISYGYTFGSGTRLTVV.

The chain employs TRBV4-2 and TRBJ1-2; D not certain. V lost 4 bases, J lost 3 bases, and 9 bases lay in between. The CDR3 is 13 amino acids. Germline V lookup: CDR1 LGHNA, CDR2 YNFKEQ. CDR3 in amino acids: CASSPRPYYGYTF. CDR3 DNA: TGTGCCAGCAGCCCCCGGCCCTACTATGGCTACACCTTC.

This sequence joins TRBV24-1 and TRBJ1-1, with 7 bases aligning to TRBD1. With V trimmed by 7 bases and J by 7 bases, 8 bases remained unmatched. This CDR3 region has 13 residues. The germline V gene encodes CDR1 KGHDR and CDR2 SFDVKD. CDR3 residues: CATRSLQGSEAFF. The CDR3 DNA reads as TGTGCCACCAGATCTCTACAGGGGAGTGAAGCTTTCTTT.

This clone was found a few times. The V call is TRBV19, the J call TRBJ2-7; a weak D match, TRBD1 (6 bases). Between the trimmed V and J ends, which lost 5 bases and 0 bases, there was a span of 14 bases. The CDR3 extends over 15 amino acids. Germline values: CDR1 LNHDA, CDR2 SQIVND (reference sequence). The CDR3 nucleotides are TGTGCCAGTAGTGCAGGGGACCGAAGCTCCTACGAGCAGTACTTC. This encodes CASSAGDRSSYEQYF.

This chain uses TRBV12-3 or TRBV12-4 with TRBJ1-3; D ambiguous. This CDR3 is built from 13 residues. V was cut by 2 bases and J by 5 bases, with 7 bases left in between. The CDR3 DNA reads TGTGCCAGCAGTTTACCAGGCCGAAACACCATATATTTT. Its translation: CASSLPGRNTIYF.

The rearrangement uses TRBV7-6 and TRBJ1-1; TRBD1 agrees at 7 bases. Germline-derived CDR1 and CDR2 are SGHVS and FNYEAQ. J was trimmed by 1 base and V by 7 bases; bases with no gene match: 6. The CDR3 totals 14 residues. For the CDR3, the DNA is TGTGCCAGCATATCGACAGGGACGAACACTGAAGCTTTCTTT. Translated: CASISTGTNTEAFF.

This clone has a single count. This sequence joins TRBV4-2 and TRBJ1-2, with D possibly being TRBD1 (6 bases). Looked up from germline, CDR1 is LGHNA and CDR2 is YNFKEQ. There are 17 residues in the CDR3. Deletions cut 1 base from V and 2 bases from J, with 17 bases between. The CDR3 DNA sequence: TGTGCCAGCAGCCAAGGGGGGCTCCGGGACTGGAACTATGGCTACACCTTC. Its translation: CASSQGGLRDWNYGYTF.

The gene calls are TRBV11-1 and TRBJ1-1; D is perhaps TRBD1 (6 bases). CDR3 length equals 15 residues. Deletions cut 6 bases from V and 0 bases from J, with 14 bases between. Per the germline V gene, CDR1 is SGHAT and CDR2 is FQDESV (reference sequence). The CDR3 is CASSPQDSLNTEAFF. DNA of the CDR3: TGTGCCAGCAGTCCCCAGGACAGTCTGAACACTGAAGCTTTCTTT.

V is TRBV3-1 (or the pseudogene TRBV3-2) and J is TRBJ1-1; D call uncertain. Germline values: CDR1 LGHDT, CDR2 YNNKEL (reference sequence). The CDR3 is 13 amino acids. Trimming left V 0 bases short and J 4 bases short, with 6 bases between. As DNA, the CDR3 is TGTGCCAGCAGCCAAGACCCGATCACTGAAGCTTTCTTT. Its protein product is CASSQDPITEAFF.

This chain joins TRBV5-1 and TRBJ1-4, with D unresolved. With 1 base removed from V and 8 bases from J, the gap between germline ends came to 15 bases. Germline V gene lookup returns CDR1 SGHRS and CDR2 YFSETQ. This CDR3 spans 15 amino acids. This CDR3 is CASSLTRSTREKLFF. CDR3 coding DNA: TGCGCCAGCAGCTTGACTCGCTCAACCAGGGAAAAACTGTTTTTT.